The present TCR beta chain was sequenced within a study of CD8 T cells in Susac syndrome. The RNA, about 0.45 to 1 ug, was put through reverse transcription using random hexamers. TCRdb reanalysed the immunoSEQ multiplex PCR reads using MiXCR and keeps one entry per CDR3 protein. This repertoire shows more than 65,000 distinct CDR3 sequences, roughly 94% found once; its top ten account for 0.24%. The germline gives CDR1 MNHEY, CDR2 SMNVEV (reference sequence). The CDR3 sequence is 14 residues long. Trimming removed 1 base at V and 6 bases at J, with 10 bases between. The specimen was CD8+ T cells from PBMCs. The TCR originated in a human donor in good health. This chain joins TRBV27 and TRBJ1-5, with D unresolved. DNA for the CDR3: TGTGCCAGCAGTTTATGGGCAGCGTCTCAGCCCCAGCATTTT. As protein: CASSLWAASQPQHF.